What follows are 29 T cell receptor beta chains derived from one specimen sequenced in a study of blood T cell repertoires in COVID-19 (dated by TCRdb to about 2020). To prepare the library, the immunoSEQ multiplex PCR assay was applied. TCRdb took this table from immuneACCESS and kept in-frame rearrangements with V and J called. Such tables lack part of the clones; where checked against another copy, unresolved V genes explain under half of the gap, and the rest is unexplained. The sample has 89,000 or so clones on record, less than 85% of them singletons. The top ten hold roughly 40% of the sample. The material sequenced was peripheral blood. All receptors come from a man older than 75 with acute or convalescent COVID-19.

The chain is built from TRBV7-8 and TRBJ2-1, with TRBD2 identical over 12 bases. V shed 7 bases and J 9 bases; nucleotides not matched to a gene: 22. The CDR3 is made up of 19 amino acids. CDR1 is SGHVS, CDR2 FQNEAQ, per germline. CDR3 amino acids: CASTGGGSSSGRALGEQFF. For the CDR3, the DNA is TGTGCCAGCACCGGGGGGGGAAGTTCTAGCGGGAGGGCCTTGGGTGAGCAGTTCTTC. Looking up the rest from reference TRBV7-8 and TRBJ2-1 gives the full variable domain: GAGVSQSPRYKVAKRGQDVALRCDPISGHVSLFWYQQALGQGPEFLTYFQNEAQLDKSGLPSDRFFAERPEGSVSTLKIQRTQQEDSAVYLCASTGGGSSSGRALGEQFFGPGTRLTVL.

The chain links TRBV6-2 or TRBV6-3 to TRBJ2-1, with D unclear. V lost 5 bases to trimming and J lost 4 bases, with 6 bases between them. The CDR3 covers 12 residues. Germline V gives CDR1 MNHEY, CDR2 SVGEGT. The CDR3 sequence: CASSPQYNEQFF. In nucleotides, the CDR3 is TGTGCCAGCAGTCCACAATACAATGAGCAGTTCTTC.

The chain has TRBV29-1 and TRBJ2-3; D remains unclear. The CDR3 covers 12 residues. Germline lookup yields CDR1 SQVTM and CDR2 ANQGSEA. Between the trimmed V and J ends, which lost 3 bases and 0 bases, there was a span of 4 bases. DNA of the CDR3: TGCAGCGTTGAGGCCAGCACAGATACGCAGTATTTT. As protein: CSVEASTDTQYF.

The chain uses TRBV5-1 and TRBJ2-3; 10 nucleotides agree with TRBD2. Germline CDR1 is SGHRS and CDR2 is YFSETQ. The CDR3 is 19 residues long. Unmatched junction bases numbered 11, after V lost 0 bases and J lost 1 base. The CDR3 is CASSLDLAGVRGGTDTQYF. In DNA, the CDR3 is TGCGCCAGCAGCTTGGATCTAGCGGGAGTGAGAGGAGGCACAGATACGCAGTATTTT.

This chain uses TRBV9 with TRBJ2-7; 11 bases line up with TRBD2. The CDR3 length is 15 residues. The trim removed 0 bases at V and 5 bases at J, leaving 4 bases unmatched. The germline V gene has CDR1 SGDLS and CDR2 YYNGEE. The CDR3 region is CASSVGTSGSHEQYF. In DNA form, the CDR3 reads TGTGCCAGCAGCGTAGGTACTAGCGGGAGCCACGAGCAGTACTTC. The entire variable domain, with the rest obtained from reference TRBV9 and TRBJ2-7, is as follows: DSGVTQTPKHLITATGQRVTLRCSPRSGDLSVYWYQQSLDQGLQFLIQYYNGEERAKGNILERFSAQQFPDLHSELNLSSLELGDSALYFCASSVGTSGSHEQYFGPGTRLTVT.

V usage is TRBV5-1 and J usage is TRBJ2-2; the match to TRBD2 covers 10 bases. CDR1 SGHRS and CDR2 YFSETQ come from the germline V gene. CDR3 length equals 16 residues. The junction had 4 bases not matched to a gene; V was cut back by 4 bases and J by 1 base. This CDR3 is CASSLRTSGNTGELFF. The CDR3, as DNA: TGCGCCAGCAGCCTAAGGACTAGCGGGAACACCGGGGAGCTGTTTTTT.

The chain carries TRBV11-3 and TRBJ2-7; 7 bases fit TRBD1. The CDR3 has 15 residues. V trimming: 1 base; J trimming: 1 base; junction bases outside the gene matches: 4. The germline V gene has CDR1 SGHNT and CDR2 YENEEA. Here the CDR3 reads CASSLGTGVSYEQYF. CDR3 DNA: TGTGCCAGCAGCTTAGGGACAGGAGTATCCTACGAGCAGTACTTC.

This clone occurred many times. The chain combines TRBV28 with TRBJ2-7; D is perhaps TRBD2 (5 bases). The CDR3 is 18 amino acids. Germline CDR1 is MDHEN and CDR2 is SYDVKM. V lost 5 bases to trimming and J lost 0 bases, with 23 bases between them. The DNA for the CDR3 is TGTGCCAGCAGTCCCCCTCAGCATCGGGGTCCAAGCTCCTACGAGCAGTACTTC. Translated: CASSPPQHRGPSSYEQYF.

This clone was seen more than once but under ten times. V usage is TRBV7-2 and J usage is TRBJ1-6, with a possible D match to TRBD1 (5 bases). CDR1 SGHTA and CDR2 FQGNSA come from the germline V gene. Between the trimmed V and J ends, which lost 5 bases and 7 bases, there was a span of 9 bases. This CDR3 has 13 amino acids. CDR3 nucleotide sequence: TGTGCCAGCAGCCAACGACAGAATTCACCCCTCCACTTT. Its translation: CASSQRQNSPLHF.

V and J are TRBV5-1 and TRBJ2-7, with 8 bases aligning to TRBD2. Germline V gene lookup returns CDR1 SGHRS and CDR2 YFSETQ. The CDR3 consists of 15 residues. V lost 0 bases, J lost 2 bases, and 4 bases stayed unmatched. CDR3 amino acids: CASSLVAGSAYEQYF. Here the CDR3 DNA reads TGCGCCAGCAGCTTGGTAGCGGGAAGTGCCTACGAGCAGTACTTC.

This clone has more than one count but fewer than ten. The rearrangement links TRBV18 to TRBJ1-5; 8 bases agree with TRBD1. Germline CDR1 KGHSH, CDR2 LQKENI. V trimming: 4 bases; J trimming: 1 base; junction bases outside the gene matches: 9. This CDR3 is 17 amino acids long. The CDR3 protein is CASSRLDRAVSNQPQHF. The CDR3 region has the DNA TGTGCCAGCTCACGACTGGACAGGGCGGTGAGCAATCAGCCCCAGCATTTT.

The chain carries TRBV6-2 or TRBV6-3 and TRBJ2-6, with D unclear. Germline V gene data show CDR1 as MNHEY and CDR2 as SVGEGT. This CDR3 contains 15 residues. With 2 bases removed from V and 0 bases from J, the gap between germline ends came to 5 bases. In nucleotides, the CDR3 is TGTGCCAGCAGTTACGGGCTCTCTGGGGCCAACGTCCTGACTTTC. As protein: CASSYGLSGANVLTF.

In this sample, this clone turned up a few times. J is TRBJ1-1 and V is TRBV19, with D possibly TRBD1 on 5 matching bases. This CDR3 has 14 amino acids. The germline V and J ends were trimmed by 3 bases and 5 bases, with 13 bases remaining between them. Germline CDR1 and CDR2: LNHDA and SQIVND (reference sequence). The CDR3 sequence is CASSIQIGGTEAFF. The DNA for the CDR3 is TGTGCCAGTAGTATCCAGATCGGGGGAACTGAAGCTTTCTTT.

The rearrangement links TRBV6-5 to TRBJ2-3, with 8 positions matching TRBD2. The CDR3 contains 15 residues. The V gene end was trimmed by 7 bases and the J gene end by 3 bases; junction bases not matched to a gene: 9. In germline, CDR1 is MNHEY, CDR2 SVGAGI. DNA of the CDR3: TGTGCCAGCAATCGGGGGGGAGGGGTGACAGATACGCAGTATTTT. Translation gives CASNRGGGVTDTQYF.

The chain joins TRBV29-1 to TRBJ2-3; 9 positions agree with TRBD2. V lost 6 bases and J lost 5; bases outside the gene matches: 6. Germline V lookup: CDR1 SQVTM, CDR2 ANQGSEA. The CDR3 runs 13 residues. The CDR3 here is CSVGAGGVDTQYF. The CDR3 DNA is TGCAGCGTGGGGGCGGGAGGGGTAGATACGCAGTATTTT.

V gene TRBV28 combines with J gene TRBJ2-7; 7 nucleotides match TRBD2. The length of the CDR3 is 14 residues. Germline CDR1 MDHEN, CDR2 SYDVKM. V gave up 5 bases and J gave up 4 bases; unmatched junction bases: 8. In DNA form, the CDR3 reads TGTGCCAGCAGTACCCGGGCTAGCGGATACGAGCAGTACTTC. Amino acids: CASSTRASGYEQYF.

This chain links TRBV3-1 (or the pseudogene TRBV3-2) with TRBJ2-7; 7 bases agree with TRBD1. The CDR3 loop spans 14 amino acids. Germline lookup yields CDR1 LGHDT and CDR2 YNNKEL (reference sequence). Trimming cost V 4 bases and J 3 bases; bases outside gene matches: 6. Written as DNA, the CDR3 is TGTGCCAGCAGCCTCGGACAGGTTGTCTACGAGCAGTACTTC. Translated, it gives CASSLGQVVYEQYF.

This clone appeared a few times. The CDR3 DNA sequence: TGTGCCAGTCTACTAGCGGGAGGCCTCGGGAGCACAGATACGCAGTATTTT. Its protein product is CASLLAGGLGSTDTQYF. J is TRBJ2-3 and V is TRBV2; 12 nucleotides agree with TRBD2. Trimming took 9 bases from V and 0 from J; bases not matched to a gene: 10. This CDR3 has 17 amino acids. Germline V CDR1 and CDR2: SNHLY, FYNNEI. The whole variable domain, remainder taken from reference TRBV2 and TRBJ2-3, is EPEVTQTPSHQVTQMGQEVILRCVPISNHLYFYWYRQILGQKVEFLVSFYNNEISEKSEIFDDQFSVERPDGSNFTLKIRSTKLEDSAMYFCASLLAGGLGSTDTQYFGPGTRLTVL.

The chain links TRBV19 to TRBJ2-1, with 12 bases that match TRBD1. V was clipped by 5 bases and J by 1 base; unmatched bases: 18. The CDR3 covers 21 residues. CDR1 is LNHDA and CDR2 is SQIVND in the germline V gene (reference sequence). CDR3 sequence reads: CASSRSGTGGVGGSSYNEQFF. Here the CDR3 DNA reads TGTGCCAGTAGTCGATCAGGGACAGGGGGCGTGGGCGGGAGTTCCTACAATGAGCAGTTCTTC. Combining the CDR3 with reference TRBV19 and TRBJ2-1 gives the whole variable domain DGGITQSPKYLFRKEGQNVTLSCEQNLNHDAMYWYRQDPGQGLRLIYYSQIVNDFQKGDIAEGYSVSREKKESFPLTVTSAQKNPTAFYLCASSRSGTGGVGGSSYNEQFFGPGTRLTVL.

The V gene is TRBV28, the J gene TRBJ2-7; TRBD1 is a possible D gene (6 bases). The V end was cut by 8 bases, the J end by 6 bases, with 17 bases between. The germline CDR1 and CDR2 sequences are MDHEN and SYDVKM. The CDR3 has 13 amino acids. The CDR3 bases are TGTGCCAGCCGCCCCCCAGGGGTCAGCGAGCAGTACTTC. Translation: CASRPPGVSEQYF.

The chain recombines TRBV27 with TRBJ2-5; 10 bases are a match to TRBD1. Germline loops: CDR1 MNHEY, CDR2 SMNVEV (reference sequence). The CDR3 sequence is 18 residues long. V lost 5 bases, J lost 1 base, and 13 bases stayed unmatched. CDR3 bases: TGTGCCAGCAGTCCTAGACAGGGGGCTTGGGCCATCCAAGAGACCCAGTACTTC. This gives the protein CASSPRQGAWAIQETQYF.

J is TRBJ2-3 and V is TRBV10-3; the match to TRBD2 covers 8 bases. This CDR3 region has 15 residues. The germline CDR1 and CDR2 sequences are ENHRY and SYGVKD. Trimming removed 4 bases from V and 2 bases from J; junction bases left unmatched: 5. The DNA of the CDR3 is TGTGCCATCAGTGGGTCTAGCGGGTACACAGATACGCAGTATTTT. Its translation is CAISGSSGYTDTQYF.

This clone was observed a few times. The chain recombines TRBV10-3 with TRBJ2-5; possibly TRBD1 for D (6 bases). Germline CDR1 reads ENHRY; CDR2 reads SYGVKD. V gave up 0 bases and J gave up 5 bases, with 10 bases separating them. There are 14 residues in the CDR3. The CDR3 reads CAISESGGSETQYF. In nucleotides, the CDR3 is TGTGCCATCAGTGAGTCTGGGGGCTCGGAGACCCAGTACTTC.

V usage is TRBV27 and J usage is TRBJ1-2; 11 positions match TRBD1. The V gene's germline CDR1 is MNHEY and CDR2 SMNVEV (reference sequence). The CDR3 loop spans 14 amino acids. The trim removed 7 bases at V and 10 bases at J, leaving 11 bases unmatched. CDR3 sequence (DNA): TGTGCCAGCACCATGCTAGGGACAGGGGGATACTACACCTTC. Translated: CASTMLGTGGYYTF.

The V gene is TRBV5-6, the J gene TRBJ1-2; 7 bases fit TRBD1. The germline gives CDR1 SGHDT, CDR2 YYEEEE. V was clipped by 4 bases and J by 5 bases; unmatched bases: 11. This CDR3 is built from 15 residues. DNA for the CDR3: TGTGCCAGCAGCCTAAGATTGACAGGGATGTATGGCTACACCTTC. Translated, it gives CASSLRLTGMYGYTF.

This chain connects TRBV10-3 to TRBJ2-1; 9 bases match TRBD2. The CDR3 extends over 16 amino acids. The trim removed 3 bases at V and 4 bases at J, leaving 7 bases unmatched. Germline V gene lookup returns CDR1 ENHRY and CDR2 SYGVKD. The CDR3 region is CAISDGLAGKYNEQFF. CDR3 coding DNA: TGTGCCATCAGTGATGGGCTAGCGGGAAAGTACAATGAGCAGTTCTTC.

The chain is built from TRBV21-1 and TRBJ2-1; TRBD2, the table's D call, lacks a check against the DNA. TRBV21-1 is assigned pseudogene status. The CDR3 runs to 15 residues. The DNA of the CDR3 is TGTGCCAGCAGCAAGGCGGGAGAGAGCGCGCATGAGCAGTTCTTC. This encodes CASSKAGESAHEQFF.

The CDR3 loop reads CASSMTRGNTIYF. As DNA, the CDR3 is TGTGCCAGCAGTATGACCCGGGGGAACACCATATATTTT. This rearrangement joins TRBV6-5 to TRBJ1-3, with a weak D call TRBD1 (5 bases). CDR1 and CDR2 (germline): MNHEY, SVGAGI. This CDR3 is 13 amino acids long. The V gene lost 5 bases and the J gene lost 7 bases, with 12 bases spanning the gap.

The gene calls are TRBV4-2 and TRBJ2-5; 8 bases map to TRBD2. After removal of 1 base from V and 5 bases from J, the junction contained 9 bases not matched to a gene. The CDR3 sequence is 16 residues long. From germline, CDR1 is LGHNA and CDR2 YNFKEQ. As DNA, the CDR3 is TGTGCCAGCAGCCAAGCCTTGAGCGGGAGTTTTGAGACCCAGTACTTC. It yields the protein CASSQALSGSFETQYF.